The entry below describes one T cell receptor (beta chain). Antigen specificity is unknown. The germline V gene has CDR1 ENHRY and CDR2 SYGVKD. The CDR3 sequence is 12 residues long. Trimming left V 8 bases short and J 6 bases short, with 12 bases between. High-throughput TCR beta sequencing covered peripheral CD8+ and CD4+ T cells. This record comes from a study of CD8 T cells in Susac syndrome. Study results and caveats: Susac syndrome CD4+ T cell repertoires showed no clonal expansion.

An amount of RNA that ranged from roughly 0.5 to 1 ug was reverse transcribed with random hexamers. Amplification of TCR beta CDR3 by immunoSEQ multiplex PCR spanned 54 Vbeta and 13 Jbeta. TCRdb re-called the immunoSEQ multiplex PCR reads with MiXCR, one entry per CDR3 protein. The sample shows some 150,000 distinct CDR3 sequences, about 95% of them seen only once. The sample taken for sequencing was CD4+ T cells from PBMCs. This chain connects TRBV10-3 to TRBJ2-3, with D unclear. The sequence came from a human donor with Susac syndrome. The CDR3 reads CAIADSTDTQYF. CDR3 DNA sequence: TGTGCCATCGCCGACTCCACGGATACGCAGTATTTT.